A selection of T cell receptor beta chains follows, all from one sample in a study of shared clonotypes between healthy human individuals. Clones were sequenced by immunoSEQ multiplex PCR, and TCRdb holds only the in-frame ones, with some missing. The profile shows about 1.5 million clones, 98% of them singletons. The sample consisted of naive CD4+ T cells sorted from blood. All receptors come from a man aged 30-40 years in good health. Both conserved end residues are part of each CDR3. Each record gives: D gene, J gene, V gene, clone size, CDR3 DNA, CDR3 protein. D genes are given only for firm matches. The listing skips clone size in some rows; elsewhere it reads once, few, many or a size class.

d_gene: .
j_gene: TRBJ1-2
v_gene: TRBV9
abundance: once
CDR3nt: TGTGCCAGCAGCCCCATGTTGGGCTACACCTTC
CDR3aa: CASSPMLGYTF

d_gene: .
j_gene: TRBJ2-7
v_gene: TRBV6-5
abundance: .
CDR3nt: TGTGCCAGCAGTCAGACTCTATCCTCGGGAGAGCAGTACTTC
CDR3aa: CASSQTLSSGEQYF

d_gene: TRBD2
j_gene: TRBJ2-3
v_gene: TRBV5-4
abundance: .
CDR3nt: TGTGCCAGCAGCGATCGGACTAGTGGCACAGATACGCAGTATTTT
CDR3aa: CASSDRTSGTDTQYF

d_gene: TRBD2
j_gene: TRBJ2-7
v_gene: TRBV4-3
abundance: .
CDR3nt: TGCGCCAGCAGCCAAGGGGCTAGCGGGAAATACGAGCAGTACTTC
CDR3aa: CASSQGASGKYEQYF

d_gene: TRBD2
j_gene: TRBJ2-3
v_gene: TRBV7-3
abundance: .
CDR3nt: TGTGCCAGCAGCCCAATCCGACTAGCGGAGAGCACAGATACGCAGTATTTT
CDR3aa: CASSPIRLAESTDTQYF

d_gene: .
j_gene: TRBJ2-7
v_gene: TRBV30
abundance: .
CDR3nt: TGTGCCTGGAGGAAGGATCTGACCTCCTACGAGCAGTACTTC
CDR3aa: CAWRKDLTSYEQYF

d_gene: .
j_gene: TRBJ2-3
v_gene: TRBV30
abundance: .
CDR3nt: TGTGCCTGGACGCACAGCACAGATACGCAGTATTTT
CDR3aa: CAWTHSTDTQYF

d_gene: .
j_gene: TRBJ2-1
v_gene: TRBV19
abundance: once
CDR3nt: TGTGCCAGTAGTACCCCATACGAAAATGAGCAGTTCTTC
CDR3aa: CASSTPYENEQFF

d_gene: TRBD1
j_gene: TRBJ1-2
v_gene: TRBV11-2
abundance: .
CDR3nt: TGTGCCAGCAGTCACTACAGGGGAGCCCAGACGGGCTACACCTTC
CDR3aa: CASSHYRGAQTGYTF

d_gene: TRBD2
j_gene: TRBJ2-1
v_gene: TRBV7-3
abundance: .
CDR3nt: TGTGCCAGCAGCTTAAGTAGGACTAGCGGGAGGGCGGGTGAGCAGTTCTTC
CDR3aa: CASSLSRTSGRAGEQFF

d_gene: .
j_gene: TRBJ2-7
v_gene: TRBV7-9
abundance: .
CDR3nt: TGTGCCAGCAGTCCCGGGATACCTTCCTACGAGCAGTACTTC
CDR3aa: CASSPGIPSYEQYF

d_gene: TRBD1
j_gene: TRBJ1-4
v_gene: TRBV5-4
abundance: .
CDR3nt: TGTGCCAGCAGCAAAGGACAGGGAGCTAATGAAAAACTGTTTTTT
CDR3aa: CASSKGQGANEKLFF

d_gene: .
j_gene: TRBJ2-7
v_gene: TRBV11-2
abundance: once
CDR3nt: TGTGCCAGCAGCCGAGGGTTCTACGAGCAGTACTTC
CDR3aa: CASSRGFYEQYF

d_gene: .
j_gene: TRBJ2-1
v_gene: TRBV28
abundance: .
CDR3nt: TGTGCCAGCAGTTTATCTGGGGGAGATAGTGAGCAGTTCTTC
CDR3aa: CASSLSGGDSEQFF

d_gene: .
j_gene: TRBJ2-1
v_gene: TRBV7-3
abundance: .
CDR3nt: TGTGCCAGCAGCTTAGGCGTGAATACGGGGTACAATGAGCAGTTCTTC
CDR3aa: CASSLGVNTGYNEQFF

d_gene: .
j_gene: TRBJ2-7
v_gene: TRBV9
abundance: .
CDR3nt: TGTGCCAGCAGCGTAGTGGGGAAGAGACAGGCCTACGAGCAGTACTTC
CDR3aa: CASSVVGKRQAYEQYF

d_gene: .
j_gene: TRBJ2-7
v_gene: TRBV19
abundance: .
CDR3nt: TGTGCCAGTAGTATACGGCCAGGGGACGAGCAGTACTTC
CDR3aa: CASSIRPGDEQYF

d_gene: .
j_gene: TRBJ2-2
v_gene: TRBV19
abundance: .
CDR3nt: TGTGCCAGTAGTATAGCTCCGGGGGCCGGGGAGCTGTTTTTT
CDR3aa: CASSIAPGAGELFF

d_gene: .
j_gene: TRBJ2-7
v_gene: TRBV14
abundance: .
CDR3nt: TGTGCCAGCAGCCAAGGGCGGGACCACGTCTACGAGCAGTACTTC
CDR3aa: CASSQGRDHVYEQYF

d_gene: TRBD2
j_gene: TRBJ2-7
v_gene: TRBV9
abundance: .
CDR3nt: TGTGCCAGCAGCGTAGAAGCTAGCGGGAGGAGCGAGCAGTACTTC
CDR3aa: CASSVEASGRSEQYF

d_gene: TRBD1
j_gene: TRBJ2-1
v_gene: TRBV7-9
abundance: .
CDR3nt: TGTGCCAGCAGCTACGGGACAGGGGGCGAGTACAATGAGCAGTTCTTC
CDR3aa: CASSYGTGGEYNEQFF

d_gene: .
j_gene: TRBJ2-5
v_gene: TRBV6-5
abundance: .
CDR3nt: TGTGCCAGCAGTTACCTCGGAAAGTCCCAAGAGACCCAGTACTTC
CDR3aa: CASSYLGKSQETQYF

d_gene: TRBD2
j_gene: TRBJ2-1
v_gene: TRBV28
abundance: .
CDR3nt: TGTGCCAGCAGTGTTCTAGCGGGGGGTCGGAATGAGCAGTTCTTC
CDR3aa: CASSVLAGGRNEQFF

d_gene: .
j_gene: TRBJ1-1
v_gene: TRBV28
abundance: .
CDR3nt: TGTGCCAGCAGTTTGCCAGGGCAGAACACTGAAGCTTTCTTT
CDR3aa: CASSLPGQNTEAFF

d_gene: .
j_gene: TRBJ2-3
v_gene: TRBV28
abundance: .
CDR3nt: TGTGCCAGCTGCTCCCCCTGGGCAGATACGCAGTATTTT
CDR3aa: CASCSPWADTQYF

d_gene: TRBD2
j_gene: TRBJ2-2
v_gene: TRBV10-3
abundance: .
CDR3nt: TGTGCCATCAGTGAGAATAGCGGGGGCGCGAACACCGGGGAGCTGTTTTTT
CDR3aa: CAISENSGGANTGELFF

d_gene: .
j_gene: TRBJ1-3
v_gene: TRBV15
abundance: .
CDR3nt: TGTGCCACCAGCAGAGATCTTCAGGCATTCTCTGGAAACACCATATATTTT
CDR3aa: CATSRDLQAFSGNTIYF

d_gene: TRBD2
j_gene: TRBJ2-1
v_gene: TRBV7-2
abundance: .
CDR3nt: TGTGCCAGCAGCCCAGGACTAGCGTCCTACAATGAGCAGTTCTTC
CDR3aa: CASSPGLASYNEQFF

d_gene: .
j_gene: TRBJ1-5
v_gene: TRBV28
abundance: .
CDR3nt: TGTGCCAGCAGTTTGTCGCAGTACAATCAGCCCCAGCATTTT
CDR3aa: CASSLSQYNQPQHF

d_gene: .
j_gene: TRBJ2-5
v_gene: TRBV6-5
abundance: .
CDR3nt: TGTGCCAGCAGCCCAAGGATCCAAGAGACCCAGTACTTC
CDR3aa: CASSPRIQETQYF

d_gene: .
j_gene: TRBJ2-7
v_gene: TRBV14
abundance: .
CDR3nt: TGTGCCAGCAGCCAACACGGGAACTCCTACGAGCAGTACTTC
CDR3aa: CASSQHGNSYEQYF

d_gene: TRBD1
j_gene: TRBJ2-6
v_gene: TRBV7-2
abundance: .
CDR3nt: TGTGCCAGCAGCTTTCGAGACAGGGCTTCTGGGGCCAACGTCCTGACTTTC
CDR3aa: CASSFRDRASGANVLTF

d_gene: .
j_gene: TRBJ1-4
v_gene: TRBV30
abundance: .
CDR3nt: TGTGCCTGGAGTTCTGGATGGGAAAAACTGTTTTTT
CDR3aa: CAWSSGWEKLFF

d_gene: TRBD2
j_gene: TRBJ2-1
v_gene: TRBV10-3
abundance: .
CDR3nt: TGTGCCATCAGAGGGACTAGCGAGTCCTTCAATGAGCAGTTCTTC
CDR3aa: CAIRGTSESFNEQFF

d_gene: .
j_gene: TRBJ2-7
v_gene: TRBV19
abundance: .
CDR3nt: TGTGCCAGTAATGAAGGGCTAACCTACGAGCAGTACTTC
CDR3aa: CASNEGLTYEQYF